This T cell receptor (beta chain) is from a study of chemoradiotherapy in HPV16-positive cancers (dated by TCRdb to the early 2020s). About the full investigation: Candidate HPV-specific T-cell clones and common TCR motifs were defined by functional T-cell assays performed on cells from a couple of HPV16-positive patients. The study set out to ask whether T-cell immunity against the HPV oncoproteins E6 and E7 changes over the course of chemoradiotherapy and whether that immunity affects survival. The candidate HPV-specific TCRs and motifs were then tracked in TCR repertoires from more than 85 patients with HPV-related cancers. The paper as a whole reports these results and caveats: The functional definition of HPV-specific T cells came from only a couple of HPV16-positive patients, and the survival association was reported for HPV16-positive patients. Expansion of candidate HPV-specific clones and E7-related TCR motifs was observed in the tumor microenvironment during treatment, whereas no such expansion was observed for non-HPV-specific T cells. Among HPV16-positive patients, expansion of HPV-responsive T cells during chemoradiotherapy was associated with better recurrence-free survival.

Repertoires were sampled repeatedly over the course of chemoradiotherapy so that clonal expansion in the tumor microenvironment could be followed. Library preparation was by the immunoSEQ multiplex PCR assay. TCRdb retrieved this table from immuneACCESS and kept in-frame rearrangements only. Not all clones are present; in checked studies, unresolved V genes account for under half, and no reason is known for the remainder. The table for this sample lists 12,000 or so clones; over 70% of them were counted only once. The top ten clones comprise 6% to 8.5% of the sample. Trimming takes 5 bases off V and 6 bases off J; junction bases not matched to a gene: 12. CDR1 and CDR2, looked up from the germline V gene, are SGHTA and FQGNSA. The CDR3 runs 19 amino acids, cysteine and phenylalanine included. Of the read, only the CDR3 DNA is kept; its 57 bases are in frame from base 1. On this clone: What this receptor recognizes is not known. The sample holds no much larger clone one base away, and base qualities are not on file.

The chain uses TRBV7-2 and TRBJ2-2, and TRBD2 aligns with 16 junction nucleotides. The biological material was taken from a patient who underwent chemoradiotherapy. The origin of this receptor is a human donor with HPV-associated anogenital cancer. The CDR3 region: CASSQPPGLAGGRAGELFF. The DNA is TGTGCCAGCAGCCAACCTCCGGGACTAGCGGGAGGGCGGGCCGGGGAGCTGTTTTTT.